Each of the 27 T cell receptor beta chains below was sequenced from the same sample in a study of blood T cell repertoires in COVID-19. The protocol was immunoSEQ multiplex PCR, while the TCRdb copy is restricted to in-frame clones and leaves out a portion. In the table there are around 300,000 clones, 85% of which are singletons. What was sequenced was peripheral blood. Receptors were obtained from a human donor in a cohort sampled during active COVID-19.

This sequence joins TRBV7-2 and TRBJ1-1, with 9 bases matching TRBD1. CDR1 SGHTA and CDR2 FQGNSA come from the germline V gene. The CDR3 is 12 residues long. Losses at the gene ends were 5 bases for V and 11 bases for J; bases not matched to a gene: 6. CDR3 coding DNA: TGTGCCAGCAGCAACCGGGACAGGGATGCTTTCTTT. This translates into CASSNRDRDAFF.

CDR3 amino acids: CSGGRTGDEQFF. Here the CDR3 DNA reads TGCAGCGGGGGGCGGACAGGGGATGAGCAGTTCTTC. The chain uses TRBV29-1 and TRBJ2-1; the match to TRBD1 covers 9 bases. The CDR3 consists of 12 residues. Germline V lookup: CDR1 SQVTM, CDR2 ANQGSEA. V lost 7 bases to trimming and J lost 8 bases; unmatched junction nucleotides: 6.

The chain links TRBV6-5 to TRBJ2-2; D is possibly TRBD2 (6 bases). The germline V and J ends were trimmed by 6 bases and 5 bases, with 16 bases remaining between them. The CDR3 sequence is 15 residues long. Per germline, CDR1 MNHEY and CDR2 SVGAGI. Written as DNA, the CDR3 is TGTGCCAGCAGCTTGGAGGGGCACGGAACCGGGGAGCTGTTTTTT. It encodes CASSLEGHGTGELFF.

This clone was observed a few times. The chain recombines TRBV5-1 with TRBJ2-2, with 9 bases lining up with TRBD2. This CDR3 region has 15 residues. Germline V gene sequence: CDR1 SGHRS, CDR2 YFSETQ. V lost 2 bases to trimming and J lost 3 bases; unmatched junction nucleotides: 2. CDR3 sequence reads: CASSLLAGDTGELFF. Here the CDR3 DNA reads TGCGCCAGCAGCTTATTAGCGGGAGACACCGGGGAGCTGTTTTTT.

This clone occurred once. This sequence joins TRBV10-2 and TRBJ2-4, with TRBD1 matching over 8 bases. The germline CDR1 and CDR2 sequences are WSHSY and SAAADI. The CDR3 covers 15 residues. J gave up 6 bases and V 6 bases, and 10 bases lay outside the gene matches. The CDR3 DNA reads TGCGCCAGCAGCCTAAGGACAGGGAGATTAAACATTCAGTACTTC. This encodes CASSLRTGRLNIQYF.

The chain carries TRBV11-2 and TRBJ1-3; weak D call: TRBD1 (6 bases). The CDR3 covers 16 residues. The germline V and J ends were trimmed by 2 bases and 0 bases, with 11 bases remaining between them. CDR1 and CDR2 (germline): SGHAT, FQNNGV. The CDR3 DNA reads TGTGCCAGCAGCTTACTACAGGGTAGCTCTGGAAACACCATATATTTT. It specifies CASSLLQGSSGNTIYF. The full variable domain, with the rest looked up from reference TRBV11-2 and TRBJ1-3, is EAGVAQSPRYKIIEKRQSVAFWCNPISGHATLYWYQQILGQGPKLLIQFQNNGVVDDSQLPKDRFSAERLKGVDSTLKIQPAKLEDSAVYLCASSLLQGSSGNTIYFGEGSWLTVV.

V is TRBV4-2 and J is TRBJ2-1; possible D gene TRBD2, 5 bases. Germline-derived CDR1 and CDR2 are LGHNA and YNFKEQ. Trimming removed 4 bases at V and 8 bases at J, with 12 bases between. CDR3 size: 13 residues. DNA for the CDR3: TGTGCCAGCAGCCCCGGGATAAACGATGAGCAGTTCTTC. It translates to CASSPGINDEQFF.

This CDR3 reads CASSQEWRGGQPQHF. Here the CDR3 DNA reads TGTGCCAGCAGCCAAGAATGGAGGGGGGGCCAGCCCCAGCATTTT. V is TRBV4-2 and J is TRBJ1-5; TRBD1 is a possible D gene (6 bases). CDR1 is LGHNA, CDR2 YNFKEQ, per germline. V gave up 0 bases and J gave up 7 bases, with 13 bases separating them. The CDR3 is 15 residues long.

The chain carries TRBV6-5 and TRBJ1-2; 7 bases fit TRBD1. There are 13 residues in the CDR3. Per the germline V gene, CDR1 is MNHEY and CDR2 is SVGAGI. V gave up 6 bases and J gave up 5 bases; unmatched junction bases: 6. As DNA, the CDR3 is TGTGCCAGCAGGGCCCCAGGGGGATATGGCTACACCTTC. Translating gives CASRAPGGYGYTF.

The chain joins TRBV7-9 to TRBJ2-3; unclear D gene. Germline-derived CDR1 and CDR2 are SEHNR and FQNEAQ (reference sequence). Trimming removed 2 bases at V and 2 bases at J, with 14 bases between. This CDR3 has 16 amino acids. CDR3 region: CASSLPSLIVTDTQYF. The CDR3 DNA sequence: TGTGCCAGCAGCTTACCCTCGTTAATCGTCACAGATACGCAGTATTTT.

There are a few counts of this clone. This chain uses TRBV27 with TRBJ1-1, with TRBD1 identical over 10 bases. CDR1 is MNHEY and CDR2 is SMNVEV in the germline V gene (reference sequence). V was pared by 9 bases and J by 4 bases, with 5 bases of the junction left unmatched. This CDR3 has 13 amino acids. This CDR3 reads CASSGQGGTEAFF. CDR3 in DNA: TGTGCCAGTTCAGGACAGGGGGGCACTGAAGCTTTCTTT.

V gene TRBV7-9 combines with J gene TRBJ2-7; TRBD1 matches at 7 bases. The CDR3 contains 15 residues. Unmatched junction bases numbered 10, after V lost 2 bases and J lost 6 bases. Germline-derived CDR1 and CDR2 are SEHNR and FQNEAQ (reference sequence). The CDR3 spells CASSLSEGAGSEQYF. The CDR3 coding sequence is TGTGCCAGCAGCTTAAGTGAGGGGGCGGGTTCCGAGCAGTACTTC.

V is TRBV7-9 and J is TRBJ1-5; the D gene is possibly TRBD1 (5 bases). Germline lookup yields CDR1 SEHNR and CDR2 FQNEAQ (reference sequence). This CDR3 contains 15 residues. The V gene lost 0 bases and the J gene lost 5 bases, with 11 bases spanning the gap. The CDR3 nucleotides read TGTGCCAGCAGCTTAGCCCAGGACACAGATCAGCCCCAGCATTTT. It codes for CASSLAQDTDQPQHF.

This chain connects TRBV18 to TRBJ2-3; D is perhaps TRBD2 (5 bases). The CDR3 loop spans 15 amino acids. Trimming took off 3 bases at V and 0 bases at J, with 10 bases between the two ends. CDR1 is KGHSH and CDR2 is LQKENI in the germline V gene. CDR3 loop: CASSPREGSTDTQYF. The DNA of the CDR3 is TGTGCCAGCTCACCGAGGGAAGGGAGCACAGATACGCAGTATTTT.

Here the CDR3 reads CASSLGPADTEAFF. CDR3 nucleotide sequence: TGCGCCAGCAGCTTGGGCCCGGCGGACACTGAAGCTTTCTTT. This chain joins TRBV5-1 and TRBJ1-1; D is unresolved. The germline gives CDR1 SGHRS, CDR2 YFSETQ. V was trimmed by 0 bases and J by 3 bases, leaving 9 bases between them. The length of the CDR3 is 14 residues. The full variable domain, its missing parts supplied by reference TRBV5-1 and TRBJ1-1, is KAGVTQTPRYLIKTRGQQVTLSCSPISGHRSVSWYQQTPGQGLQFLFEYFSETQRNKGNFPGRFSGRQFSNSRSEMNVSTLELGDSALYLCASSLGPADTEAFFGQGTRLTVV.

This chain joins TRBV5-4 and TRBJ2-1, with D unclear. Trimming shortened V by 4 bases and J by 4 bases, and 15 bases separated the two germline ends. The germline V gene encodes CDR1 SGHNT and CDR2 YYREEE (reference sequence). The CDR3 covers 15 residues. The CDR3 here is CASSPQLTAYNEQFF. For the CDR3, the DNA is TGTGCCAGCAGCCCCCAGTTAACCGCTTACAATGAGCAGTTCTTC. The entire variable domain, with the rest obtained from reference TRBV5-4 and TRBJ2-1, is as follows: ETGVTQSPTHLIKTRGQQVTLRCSSQSGHNTVSWYQQALGQGPQFIFQYYREEENGRGNFPPRFSGLQFPNYSSELNVNALELDDSALYLCASSPQLTAYNEQFFGPGTRLTVL.

The gene calls are TRBV3-1 (or the pseudogene TRBV3-2) and TRBJ2-7, with D tentatively TRBD2 (5 bases). Germline CDR1 LGHDT, CDR2 YNNKEL (reference sequence). V was clipped by 2 bases and J by 1 base, with 12 bases between them. The CDR3 sequence is 15 residues long. CDR3 nucleotides: TGTGCCAGCAGCCAATTTCCGACGGGATCCTACGAGCAGTACTTC. Its protein is CASSQFPTGSYEQYF.

This clone came up a few times. This chain uses TRBV27 with TRBJ2-3; D is unclear. Per germline, CDR1 MNHEY and CDR2 SMNVEV (reference sequence). The CDR3 runs 13 residues. V lost 3 bases to trimming and J lost 5 bases, with 9 bases between them. The CDR3 sequence: CASSFPGLDTQYF. The DNA of the CDR3 is TGTGCCAGCAGTTTTCCCGGTTTAGATACGCAGTATTTT.

The rearrangement uses TRBV4-2 and TRBJ2-7; 8 bases line up with TRBD1. Germline V gene data show CDR1 as LGHNA and CDR2 as YNFKEQ. J was trimmed by 1 base and V by 4 bases; bases with no gene match: 12. The CDR3 totals 17 residues. The CDR3 is CASSPSYRTGNSYEQYF. In DNA, the CDR3 is TGTGCCAGCAGCCCGTCCTACCGGACAGGGAATTCCTACGAGCAGTACTTC.

J is TRBJ1-6 and V is TRBV3-1 (or the pseudogene TRBV3-2); D ambiguous. This CDR3 contains 13 residues. CDR1 is LGHDT, CDR2 YNNKEL, per germline (reference sequence). The V end was cut by 1 base, the J end by 11 bases, with 9 bases between. The CDR3 reads CASSQGSQTPLHF. CDR3 nucleotides: TGTGCCAGCAGCCAAGGATCCCAGACACCCCTCCACTTT.

The chain carries TRBV20-1 and TRBJ1-2, with D hard to call. The CDR3 length is 11 residues. Germline values: CDR1 DFQATT, CDR2 SNEGSKA (reference sequence). With 3 bases removed from V and 6 bases from J, the gap between germline ends came to 8 bases. The CDR3 nucleotides are TGCAGTGCTAGGTATATAAATGGCTACACCTTC. Encoded protein: CSARYINGYTF.

This chain uses TRBV28 with TRBJ2-7; TRBD2 is a possible D gene (6 bases). In germline, CDR1 is MDHEN, CDR2 SYDVKM. This CDR3 comprises 17 residues. Trimming pared 5 bases from V and 3 bases from J, leaving 23 bases between. CDR3 DNA sequence: TGTGCCAGCAGTATGATAGGCGGGGTCTATTCCCTCTACGAGCAGTACTTC. Protein sequence: CASSMIGGVYSLYEQYF. Full variable domain (missing parts from reference TRBV28 and TRBJ2-7): DVKVTQSSRYLVKRTGEKVFLECVQDMDHENMFWYRQDPGLGLRLIYFSYDVKMKEKGDIPEGYSVSREKKERFSLILESASTNQTSMYLCASSMIGGVYSLYEQYFGPGTRLTVT.

With respect to this clone: The same CDR3 is also encoded by other DNA sequences in this sample. V and J are TRBV2 and TRBJ1-5; tentative D call: TRBD1 (5 bases). This CDR3 contains 14 residues. Trimming shortened V by 4 bases and J by 2 bases, and 9 bases separated the two germline ends. Germline assignment: CDR1 SNHLY and CDR2 FYNNEI. CDR3: CASSGQGGNQPQHF. The CDR3 bases are TGTGCCAGCAGTGGCCAGGGTGGCAATCAGCCCCAGCATTTT.

The chain uses TRBV10-3 and TRBJ1-5; D is unresolved. The germline V gene has CDR1 ENHRY and CDR2 SYGVKD. The CDR3 covers 13 residues. The V end lost 6 bases, the J end lost 0 bases, and 6 bases lay between the germline ends. In DNA form, the CDR3 reads TGTGCCATCAGCTCGTATAGCAATCAGCCCCAGCATTTT. It specifies CAISSYSNQPQHF.

The chain links TRBV28 to TRBJ2-3; 10 nucleotides match TRBD2. In germline, CDR1 is MDHEN, CDR2 SYDVKM. The CDR3 has 15 residues. V lost 5 bases and J lost 2; bases outside the gene matches: 4. The CDR3: CASSLLAGFTDTQYF. The CDR3 DNA sequence: TGTGCCAGCAGTCTACTAGCGGGGTTCACAGATACGCAGTATTTT.

This clone was recorded once. The rearrangement links TRBV21-1 to TRBJ2-7; the tabulated D call, TRBD2, remains unverified against the DNA. TRBV21-1 constitutes a pseudogene. The length of the CDR3 is 18 residues. The CDR3 bases are TGTGCCAGCAGCAAGAGCTCGTCGGGGTTTCTCCTGGTGGCCGAGCAGTACTTC. Translated: CASSKSSSGFLLVAEQYF.

V gene TRBV27 combines with J gene TRBJ2-1; the match to TRBD2 covers 7 bases. The V and J ends lost 6 bases and 5 bases, in that order; junction bases with no gene match: 7. Germline CDR1 is MNHEY and CDR2 is SMNVEV (reference sequence). CDR3 length: 14 amino acids. CDR3 DNA sequence: TGTGCCAGCAGCTACCTAGCGGCAGACAATGAGCAGTTCTTC. Residues: CASSYLAADNEQFF.